Listed below are T cell receptor beta chains from one sample, sequenced in a study of T cells in Graves' hyperthyroidism and ophthalmopathy. From the multiplex PCR reads, TCRdb called clonotypes with MiXCR, one entry per CDR3 protein. This sample carries 550,000 to 700,000 distinct CDR3 sequences, roughly 14% of them seen once, and the ten largest clones take roughly 4.3%. The source material was blood. The origin of the receptors is a woman in her forties with Graves' ophthalmopathy. Each CDR3 is given without its conserved first and last residue. D genes are given only for firm matches.

D: NA
V: TRBV6-5
J: TRBJ2-7
length: 11
CDR3: ASSQGTLYEQY

D: NA
V: TRBV28
J: TRBJ1-5
length: 12
CDR3: ASSSTALNQPQH

D: TRBD1
V: TRBV19
J: TRBJ2-7
length: 13
CDR3: ASSLRDRLTYEQY

D: NA
V: TRBV11-2
J: TRBJ1-1
length: 11
CDR3: ASSPTGNTGAF

D: NA
V: TRBV6-1
J: TRBJ1-2
length: 12
CDR3: ASGMGGVNYGYT

D: NA
V: TRBV5-1
J: TRBJ2-2
length: 12
CDR3: ASVPGSGTGELF

D: TRBD1
V: TRBV6-1
J: TRBJ2-2
length: 17
CDR3: ASSQSGTGFLPGGGELF

D: NA
V: TRBV10-3
J: TRBJ1-3
length: 14
CDR3: AITRKQGGTGNTIY

D: TRBD1
V: TRBV18
J: TRBJ2-4
length: 14
CDR3: ASSPPGTGVENIQY

D: NA
V: TRBV6-1
J: TRBJ1-1
length: 9
CDR3: ASSETTGAF

D: NA
V: TRBV27
J: TRBJ2-7
length: 10
CDR3: ASWDLVTEQY

D: NA
V: TRBV11-3
J: TRBJ2-7
length: 12
CDR3: ASSLGAPGAVQY

D: NA
V: TRBV19
J: TRBJ1-5
length: 14
CDR3: ASSIDRGKGGQPQH

D: NA
V: TRBV28
J: TRBJ1-4
length: 14
CDR3: ASSLDSSTTNEKLF

D: TRBD2
V: TRBV2
J: TRBJ2-5
length: 9
CDR3: ASSEEETSI

D: NA
V: TRBV6-2/TRBV6-3
J: TRBJ1-2
length: 13
CDR3: ASSYSIGGADGYT

D: TRBD2
V: TRBV28
J: TRBJ2-1
length: 13
CDR3: ASSPGLAGLVEQF

D: NA
V: TRBV24-1
J: TRBJ1-5
length: 11
CDR3: ATSLGPNQPQH

D: NA
V: TRBV6-5
J: TRBJ1-1
length: 12
CDR3: ASSLLGRGTEAF

D: TRBD1
V: TRBV6-1
J: TRBJ2-7
length: 11
CDR3: ASAGTGTYEQY

D: NA
V: TRBV10-3
J: TRBJ1-5
length: 10
CDR3: ATRGPEGPQH

D: TRBD1
V: TRBV5-1
J: TRBJ2-2
length: 13
CDR3: ASTEGGANTGELF

D: TRBD2
V: TRBV6-2/TRBV6-3
J: TRBJ2-7
length: 13
CDR3: ASTEASGRAGEQY

D: TRBD1
V: TRBV6-1
J: TRBJ1-1
length: 10
CDR3: ASSDRGVLAF

D: TRBD2
V: TRBV6-2/TRBV6-3
J: TRBJ2-7
length: 11
CDR3: AGGDYPLGEQY

D: TRBD1
V: TRBV28
J: TRBJ2-6
length: 17
CDR3: ASSQPALGGATGANVLT

D: TRBD2
V: TRBV6-1
J: TRBJ2-5
length: 13
CDR3: ASSPGLAEAGAQY

D: NA
V: TRBV7-8
J: TRBJ1-1
length: 13
CDR3: ASSLFQEVNTEAF

D: TRBD1
V: TRBV6-2/TRBV6-3
J: TRBJ1-1
length: 13
CDR3: ASSPLYRGHTEAF

D: NA
V: TRBV6-1
J: TRBJ1-5
length: 13
CDR3: ASKPTGPGNQPQH

D: TRBD1
V: TRBV18
J: TRBJ2-5
length: 12
CDR3: ASSPQGAEETQY

D: NA
V: TRBV4-1
J: TRBJ1-1
length: 12
CDR3: ASSRPTGNTEAF

D: TRBD1
V: TRBV15
J: TRBJ1-1
length: 12
CDR3: ATSSDQGGTEAF

D: TRBD1
V: TRBV6-2/TRBV6-3
J: TRBJ2-7
length: 11
CDR3: ASSSPRTGEKY

D: TRBD1
V: TRBV19
J: TRBJ1-1
length: 14
CDR3: ASSGGTGGRGTEAF

D: NA
V: TRBV20-1
J: TRBJ2-5
length: 14
CDR3: SARGWTGEVVETQY

D: TRBD1
V: TRBV3-1
J: TRBJ1-1
length: 13
CDR3: ASSQGAGGRTEAF

D: TRBD1
V: TRBV7-9
J: TRBJ1-1
length: 12
CDR3: ASKGQGRNTEAF

D: NA
V: TRBV7-2
J: TRBJ2-1
length: 13
CDR3: ASSLGRTTYQEQF

D: NA
V: TRBV28
J: TRBJ1-2
length: 11
CDR3: ASSLGQLPGYT

D: TRBD1
V: TRBV6-1
J: TRBJ1-1
length: 13
CDR3: VSSGRDRGRTEAF

D: TRBD1
V: TRBV20-1
J: TRBJ1-3
length: 15
CDR3: SASGGQGLYFGNTIY

D: TRBD1
V: TRBV11-2
J: TRBJ2-7
length: 17
CDR3: ASSPNSVMTGSGFYEQY

D: NA
V: TRBV3-1
J: TRBJ2-7
length: 12
CDR3: ASSQDLGTVEQY

D: NA
V: TRBV28
J: TRBJ2-5
length: 12
CDR3: ASSLYGNQETQY

D: NA
V: TRBV30
J: TRBJ2-7
length: 9
CDR3: AWSVLFEQY

D: TRBD2
V: TRBV7-4
J: TRBJ2-2
length: 19
CDR3: ASSSPVGDVAGALNTGELF

D: NA
V: TRBV10-3
J: TRBJ2-2
length: 13
CDR3: AISDLNTPTGELF

D: NA
V: TRBV29-1
J: TRBJ1-1
length: 9
CDR3: SAQGPPEAF

D: NA
V: TRBV29-1
J: TRBJ2-7
length: 12
CDR3: SVMASLSSYEQY

D: NA
V: TRBV4-1
J: TRBJ2-2
length: 11
CDR3: ASSWRETGELF

D: NA
V: TRBV28
J: TRBJ1-5
length: 11
CDR3: ASSPFRLPPQH

D: TRBD1
V: TRBV20-1
J: TRBJ1-5
length: 12
CDR3: SAGLDRGNQPQH

D: NA
V: TRBV28
J: TRBJ2-5
length: 9
CDR3: ASSILGAQY

D: NA
V: TRBV6-2/TRBV6-3
J: TRBJ1-5
length: 12
CDR3: ASSGPQMNQPQH

D: NA
V: TRBV2
J: TRBJ2-5
length: 10
CDR3: ASRGHQETQY

D: NA
V: TRBV7-9
J: TRBJ2-6
length: 12
CDR3: ASSEDDGANVLT

D: TRBD2
V: TRBV7-8
J: TRBJ2-2
length: 14
CDR3: ASSRGTSGTAGELF

D: NA
V: TRBV11-2
J: TRBJ2-7
length: 12
CDR3: ASTPGAGPTEQY